This T cell receptor beta chain was retrieved from a study of shared clonotypes between healthy human individuals. Overall study findings and caveats: Memory subsets had estimated richness that was generally smaller than that of naive subsets.

Sequencing was at deep level. Splitting of each subset's genomic DNA was done evenly across several immunoSEQ plates. The data were produced by immunoSEQ multiplex PCR, yet TCRdb's version contains in-frame clones alone and is incomplete. This table has 2 million or so clones, roughly 94% appearing once. Trimming took 0 bases from V and 0 from J, leaving 7 bases between them. Germline CDR1 SGHNT, CDR2 YENEEA. CDR3 size: 15 residues. In the case of this clone: The antigen remains unidentified.

This clonotype was sampled from a man aged 18 to 35 in good health. Sequencing input: naive CD4+ T cells sorted from blood. Documented subset: CD45RA+ positively selected. V and J are TRBV11-3 and TRBJ2-3; D is possibly TRBD2 (5 bases). The CDR3, as DNA: TGTGCCAGCAGCTTAGACCGAGGGAGCACAGATACGCAGTATTTT. It specifies CASSLDRGSTDTQYF.